This T cell receptor beta chain stems from a study of identical twins. With 6 bases removed from V and 0 bases from J, the gap between germline ends came to 14 bases. The CDR3 runs to 15 residues. Germline V gives CDR1 MNHNS, CDR2 SASEGT. This clonotype appeared many times. TCRdb fed the 5' RACE reads into MiXCR, producing one record per CDR3 protein. The top ten clones hold about 9% of a sample with under 300,000 distinct CDR3 sequences, more than 13% of them seen once. The sequence was obtained from a woman under 30 in good health. Sequenced input: memory (CD45RO+) T cells sorted from blood. This rearrangement joins TRBV6-1 to TRBJ1-1, with D uncertain. The CDR3 spells CASSLAGRLNTEAFF. The CDR3 DNA reads as TGTGCCAGCAGCCTCGCCGGACGGTTGAACACTGAAGCTTTCTTT.